This T cell receptor (beta chain) was sequenced for a study of a mutant IDH1 vaccine in newly diagnosed glioma. About the research overall: Patients received vaccination from 4-6 weeks after radiotherapy alone, or with temozolomide cycles. V12 corresponded to week 35 and V13 to week 47.

Sequencing used immunoSEQ multiplex PCR; TCRdb keeps in-frame clones, though not all of them. The data contain some 57,000 clones, roughly 84% of them singletons. Time point of the sample: week 35, safety follow-up. Every single dose of the vaccine, 300 ug of mutant IDH1 20-mer peptide, came with topical imiquimod. The CDR3 extends over 14 amino acids. Germline CDR1 and CDR2: LGHNT and FRNRAP. Trimming took off 6 bases at V and 4 bases at J, with 10 bases between the two ends. With respect to this clone: Its antigen is currently unknown.

The source was PBMCs, collected from a glioma patient whose treatment included an IDH1 peptide vaccine. The receptor's source is a woman between 18 and 30 years old with glioma. The chain has TRBV12-5 and TRBJ2-6, with D possibly TRBD2 on 6 matching bases. The CDR3 is CASGRDFGANVLTF. CDR3 nucleotide sequence: TGTGCTAGTGGGCGGGACTTCGGGGCCAACGTCCTGACTTTC.